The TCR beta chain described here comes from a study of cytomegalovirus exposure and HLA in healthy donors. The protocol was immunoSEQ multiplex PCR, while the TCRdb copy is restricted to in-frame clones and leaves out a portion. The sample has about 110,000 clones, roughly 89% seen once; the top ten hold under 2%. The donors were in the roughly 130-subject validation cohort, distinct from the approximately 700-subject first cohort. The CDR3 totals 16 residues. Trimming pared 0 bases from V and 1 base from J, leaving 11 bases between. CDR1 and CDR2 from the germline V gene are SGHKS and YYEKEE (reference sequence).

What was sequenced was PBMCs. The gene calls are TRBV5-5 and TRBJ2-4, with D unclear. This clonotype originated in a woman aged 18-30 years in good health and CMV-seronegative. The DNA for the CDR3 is TGTGCCAGCAGCTTGGGAGGCCAACTGGCCAAAAACATTCAGTACTTC. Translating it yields CASSLGGQLAKNIQYF.